The 28 T cell receptor beta chains in this list originate from one sample, sequenced in a study of CD8+CD57+ T cells in acquired aplastic anemia. Genomic DNA provided the template from which TCR beta VDJ and CDR3 profiles were obtained. TCRdb analysed the reads with MiXCR anew, one entry per CDR3 protein. Of 150,000 to 200,000 distinct CDR3 sequences listed, 63% are singletons. The sample consisted of sorted CD4+, CD8+, or CD8+CD57+ T cells (not recorded which) from PBMCs. These receptors were taken from a human donor in good health.

This sequence joins TRBV10-3 and TRBJ1-1, with D possibly matching TRBD1 (6 bases). V was clipped by 2 bases and J by 3 bases, with 10 bases between them. Germline loops: CDR1 ENHRY, CDR2 SYGVKD. The CDR3 covers 14 residues. Here the CDR3 reads CAISETGRDTEAFF. The CDR3 DNA sequence: TGTGCCATCAGTGAGACAGGGAGAGACACTGAAGCTTTCTTT.

The genes are TRBV7-2 and TRBJ2-7; D possibly corresponds to TRBD2 (6 bases). Between the trimmed V and J ends, which lost 6 bases and 6 bases, there was a span of 15 bases. Germline assignment: CDR1 SGHTA and CDR2 FQGNSA. This CDR3 has 13 amino acids. The CDR3: CASRHFGGVEQYF. The CDR3 DNA follows: TGTGCCAGCAGGCATTTTGGAGGGGTCGAGCAGTACTTC. The complete variable domain, with remaining parts taken from reference TRBV7-2 and TRBJ2-7, reads GAGVSQSPSNKVTEKGKDVELRCDPISGHTALYWYRQSLGQGLEFLIYFQGNSAPDKSGLPSDRFSAERTGGSVSTLTIQRTQQEDSAVYLCASRHFGGVEQYFGPGTRLTVT.

This clonotype was recorded many times. The V gene is TRBV12-3 or TRBV12-4, the J gene TRBJ2-3; D is possibly TRBD1 or TRBD2 (5 bases each). This CDR3 comprises 13 residues. Trimming pared 6 bases from V and 6 bases from J, leaving 13 bases between. The CDR3 here is CASSPRGDDTQYF. The CDR3 DNA is TGTGCCAGCAGCCCCCGAGGGGACGATACGCAGTATTTT.

The J gene is TRBJ2-1, the V gene TRBV14; D gene unclear. Germline CDR1 is SGHDN and CDR2 is FVKESK. There are 12 residues in the CDR3. Trimming removed 4 bases at V and 6 bases at J, with 7 bases between. CDR3 amino acids: CASSPRRNEQFF. The DNA of the CDR3 is TGTGCCAGCAGCCCCCGTCGCAATGAGCAGTTCTTC.

CDR3: CSVEDHREGRVYEQYF. The CDR3 region has the DNA TGCAGCGTTGAAGATCACCGTGAGGGCCGGGTCTACGAGCAGTACTTC. V gene TRBV29-1 combines with J gene TRBJ2-7; maybe TRBD2 (5 bases). The CDR3 extends over 16 amino acids. Trimming took 0 bases from V and 3 from J, leaving 18 bases between them. Germline V gene data show CDR1 as SQVTM and CDR2 as ANQGSEA.

The sample holds many counts of this clonotype. This chain links TRBV6-5 with TRBJ2-7; D is perhaps TRBD2 (5 bases). Trimming left V 0 bases short and J 0 bases short, with 6 bases between. This CDR3 has 14 residues. The germline V gene encodes CDR1 MNHEY and CDR2 SVGAGI. The CDR3 here is CASSYSDFSYEQYF. CDR3 bases: TGTGCCAGCAGTTACTCGGACTTCTCCTACGAGCAGTACTTC.

V usage is TRBV4-1 and J usage is TRBJ1-6, with TRBD1 matching over 8 bases. The CDR3 covers 15 residues. The trim removed 3 bases at V and 9 bases at J, leaving 7 bases unmatched. In germline, CDR1 is MGHRA, CDR2 YSYEKL. The CDR3 reads CASSQETGVGSPLHF. As DNA, the CDR3 is TGCGCCAGCAGCCAGGAGACAGGGGTCGGTTCACCCCTCCACTTT.

The chain links TRBV6-4 to TRBJ1-6, with TRBD1 as a possible D gene (5 bases). Germline CDR1 MRHNA, CDR2 SNTAGT. The germline V and J ends were trimmed by 5 bases and 7 bases, with 18 bases remaining between them. The CDR3 totals 16 residues. In DNA, the CDR3 is TGTGCCAGCAGTTACCCCCCGAATAGACAGAATTCACCCCTCCACTTT. It specifies CASSYPPNRQNSPLHF.

The gene calls are TRBV7-8 and TRBJ1-2; no clear D gene. Germline V gene data show CDR1 as SGHVS and CDR2 as FQNEAQ. CDR3 length: 13 residues. V gave up 5 bases and J gave up 8 bases, with 15 bases separating them. The CDR3 coding sequence is TGTGCCAGCAGCGACCCCCTTTACTCCGGCTACACCTTC. Translation gives CASSDPLYSGYTF.

This clonotype appeared a single time. A much larger clone sits a single nucleotide away, making a read error possible. The chain joins TRBV18 to TRBJ2-7; 9 bases line up with TRBD2. The V gene's germline CDR1 is KGHSH and CDR2 LQKENI. The CDR3 is 13 residues long. The CDR3 loop reads CACSPSGGHEQYF. CDR3 DNA: TGTGCCTGCTCACCGAGCGGGGGGCACGAGCAGTACTTC.

This clonotype has only one observation. V usage is TRBV6-1 and J usage is TRBJ2-1; no clear D gene. Per germline, CDR1 MNHNS and CDR2 SASEGT. This CDR3 is built from 10 residues. Trimming removed 8 bases from V and 8 bases from J, with 7 bases in between. The CDR3 reads CASSDYEQFF. In DNA form, the CDR3 reads TGTGCCAGCTCCGATTATGAGCAGTTCTTC.

The chain links TRBV29-1 to TRBJ1-1; D uncertain. Trimming stripped 6 bases from V and 4 bases from J, with 9 bases between. The germline V gene encodes CDR1 SQVTM and CDR2 ANQGSEA. CDR3 length: 11 amino acids. CDR3 amino acids: CSVYEGTEAFF. The CDR3 DNA is TGCAGCGTATATGAGGGCACTGAAGCTTTCTTT.

In nucleotides, the CDR3 is TGCGCCAGCAGCCGGTCCGGGACAGGGGTGGCCGAGCAGTACTTC. Translation: CASSRSGTGVAEQYF. This rearrangement joins TRBV4-1 to TRBJ2-7; 10 bases map to TRBD1. In germline, CDR1 is MGHRA, CDR2 YSYEKL. The CDR3 runs 15 residues. With 4 bases clipped from V and 6 bases from J, the junction kept 9 bases outside the gene matches.

The table lists this clonotype with a few counts. This rearrangement joins TRBV20-1 to TRBJ1-6; 9 nucleotides agree with TRBD1. V trimming: 0 bases; J trimming: 10 bases; junction bases outside the gene matches: 4. The CDR3 extends over 14 amino acids. Germline assignment: CDR1 DFQATT and CDR2 SNEGSKA (reference sequence). CDR3 residues: CSAREDRGGSPLHF. The CDR3 DNA reads TGCAGTGCTAGAGAGGACAGGGGAGGGTCACCCCTCCACTTT.

The chain couples TRBV10-3 to TRBJ1-6; 8 nucleotides match TRBD1. The CDR3 consists of 14 residues. The germline V gene has CDR1 ENHRY and CDR2 SYGVKD. With V trimmed by 10 bases and J by 5 bases, 7 bases remained unmatched. The CDR3 here is CANRGTGDNSPLHF. As DNA, the CDR3 is TGTGCCAATCGAGGGACAGGTGATAATTCACCCCTCCACTTT.

As for this clonotype: An end of the junction does not agree with germline; a read error may underlie this. This chain links TRBV12-3 or TRBV12-4 with TRBJ1-1; D is undetermined. This CDR3 contains 13 residues. In DNA, the CDR3 is TGTGCCAGCAGCTTAGCCGGACTTACTGAAGCTTTCTTT. It translates to CASSLAGLTEAFF.

This clonotype occurred many times. The rearrangement joins TRBV5-5 to TRBJ1-2; no definite D call. V lost 0 bases to trimming and J lost 7 bases, with 7 bases between them. CDR3 size: 12 residues. The V gene's germline CDR1 is SGHKS and CDR2 YYEKEE (reference sequence). CDR3 in amino acids: CASSLEALGYTF. DNA of the CDR3: TGTGCCAGCAGCTTGGAGGCACTTGGCTACACCTTC. Supplemented by reference TRBV5-5 and TRBJ1-2, the full variable domain reads DAGVTQSPTHLIKTRGQQVTLRCSPISGHKSVSWYQQVLGQGPQFIFQYYEKEERGRGNFPDRFSARQFPNYSSELNVNALLLGDSALYLCASSLEALGYTFGSGTRLTVV.

The CDR3 DNA reads as TGTGCCAGCAGTGACCAGTCGAGGGGCACTGAAGCTTTCTTT. Its translation: CASSDQSRGTEAFF. V gene TRBV2 combines with J gene TRBJ1-1; D might be TRBD1 (5 bases). Trimming removed 3 bases from V and 4 bases from J, with 12 bases in between. The CDR3 consists of 14 residues. CDR1 is SNHLY, CDR2 FYNNEI, per germline.

This clonotype was counted at least ten times. One end of the junction is discordant with germline, which a read error may explain. The genes are TRBV7-7 and TRBJ2-2; possibly TRBD1 for D (5 bases). Per the germline V gene, CDR1 is SSHAT and CDR2 is FNYEAQ (reference sequence). The CDR3 is 15 residues long. In nucleotides, the CDR3 is TGTGCTAGCAGCCAAGGGGTTGGGAATATTGGGGAGCTGTTTTTT. It is translated as CASSQGVGNIGELFF.

The V call is TRBV20-1, the J call TRBJ2-7, with D perhaps TRBD1 (6 bases). This CDR3 has 14 amino acids. V was pared by 2 bases and J by 5 bases, with 16 bases between. Germline CDR1 reads DFQATT; CDR2 reads SNEGSKA (reference sequence). CDR3 amino acids: CSARRVGAVNEQYF. The CDR3, as DNA: TGCAGTGCTAGACGCGTGGGGGCTGTCAACGAGCAGTACTTC.

The sample holds a few counts of this clonotype. This chain connects TRBV6-4 to TRBJ1-2; no definite D call. From germline, CDR1 is MRHNA and CDR2 SNTAGT. The ends were cut back, 5 bases at V and 2 bases at J, with 15 bases in the middle. CDR3 length equals 15 residues. CDR3 in amino acids: CASSPVGGTNYGYTF. The DNA of the CDR3 is TGTGCCAGCAGTCCGGTCGGAGGAACCAACTATGGCTACACCTTC.

This clonotype was seen more than once but under ten times. One junction end disagrees with the germline gene, perhaps due to a read error. The V gene is TRBV7-9, the J gene TRBJ2-7, with 7 bases fitting TRBD1. This CDR3 spans 14 amino acids. Germline lookup yields CDR1 SEHNR and CDR2 FQNEAQ (reference sequence). CDR3 residues: CAGSPGTDLYEQYF. The CDR3 nucleotides are TGTGCCGGCAGCCCCGGGACAGATCTCTACGAGCAGTACTTC. The variable domain in full, completed from reference TRBV7-9 and TRBJ2-7, reads DTGVSQNPRHKITKRGQNVTFRCDPISEHNRLYWYRQTLGQGPEFLTYFQNEAQLEKSRLLSDRFSAERPKGSFSTLEIQRTEQGDSAMYLCAGSPGTDLYEQYFGPGTRLTVT.

The chain links TRBV7-9 to TRBJ2-5; the D gene could be TRBD1 or TRBD2 (5 bases each). Trimming pared 0 bases from V and 2 bases from J, leaving 10 bases between. CDR1 and CDR2 from the germline V gene are SEHNR and FQNEAQ (reference sequence). The CDR3 has 15 amino acids. CDR3 sequence (DNA): TGTGCCAGCAGCTTAGCGGGGGTGGAACAAGAGACCCAGTACTTC. Its protein is CASSLAGVEQETQYF.

This clonotype occurred many times. The CDR3 DNA reads as TGTGCCAGCACCCGGGACGGACCCTATGGCTACACCTTC. This encodes CASTRDGPYGYTF. The chain carries TRBV25-1 and TRBJ1-2, with D perhaps matching TRBD1 (5 bases). CDR3 size: 13 residues. V was cut by 7 bases and J by 4 bases, with 13 bases left in between. CDR1 MGHDK and CDR2 SYGVNS come from the germline V gene.

The rearrangement joins TRBV20-1 to TRBJ1-3, with D possibly TRBD1 on 5 matching bases. Between the trimmed V and J ends, which lost 2 bases and 4 bases, there was a span of 9 bases. In germline, CDR1 is DFQATT, CDR2 SNEGSKA (reference sequence). CDR3 size: 13 residues. CDR3 nucleotides: TGCAGTGCTAGACAGACAGCAGGAAACACCATATATTTT. Translation: CSARQTAGNTIYF.

Note on this clonotype: A junction end diverges from the germline sequence, so it may reflect a read error. The V gene is TRBV7-7, the J gene TRBJ2-5; 9 nucleotides align to TRBD1. Germline values: CDR1 SSHAT, CDR2 FNYEAQ (reference sequence). The CDR3 totals 15 residues. The CDR3 loop reads CASSLGTGTQETQYF. DNA of the CDR3: TGTGCTAGCAGCTTAGGGACAGGGACCCAAGAGACCCAGTACTTC.

The V and J genes are TRBV19 and TRBJ2-7, with D tentatively TRBD1 (6 bases). CDR1 LNHDA and CDR2 SQIVND come from the germline V gene (reference sequence). The V gene lost 3 bases and the J gene lost 0 bases, with 9 bases spanning the gap. The CDR3 covers 14 residues. Here the CDR3 DNA reads TGTGCCAGTAGTATGGTAGGGGGCTCCTACGAGCAGTACTTC. Protein product: CASSMVGGSYEQYF.

This clonotype was observed a handful of times. The rearrangement uses TRBV29-1 and TRBJ1-1; D remains ambiguous. The V gene's germline CDR1 is SQVTM and CDR2 ANQGSEA. There are 11 residues in the CDR3. V dropped 4 bases and J dropped 3 bases, with 6 bases sitting between them. The CDR3 spells CSVGTYTEAFF. CDR3 coding DNA: TGCAGCGTTGGGACGTACACTGAAGCTTTCTTT.